One and the same sample provided the 11 T cell receptor beta chains below, sequenced in a study of T cell repertoires in cytomegalovirus infection. In TCRdb, the reads were re-called with MiXCR into one record per CDR3 protein. The table lists 250,000 or so distinct CDR3 sequences, approximately 17% of them singletons. The sequenced sample consisted of CD8+ T cells from PBMCs. The source is a human donor in good health (CMV status not recorded). Some clones in this sample may be carry-over from other donors' samples.

At least ten counts were recorded for this clonotype. The chain recombines TRBV12-5 with TRBJ2-1, with a tentative D call TRBD1 (6 bases). The germline V gene encodes CDR1 LGHNT and CDR2 FRNRAP. CDR3 length equals 16 residues. Trimming shortened V by 4 bases and J by 0 bases, and 13 bases separated the two germline ends. The CDR3 nucleotides read TGTGCTAGTGGTTGGGGGCCCGAGAACTCCTACAATGAGCAGTTCTTC. It codes for CASGWGPENSYNEQFF.

This clonotype has more than one count but fewer than ten. The gene calls are TRBV12-3 or TRBV12-4 and TRBJ2-7; D uncertain. V gave up 3 bases and J gave up 2 bases, with 11 bases separating them. CDR3 length: 14 amino acids. The CDR3 loop reads CASSFFPVTYEQYF. For the CDR3, the DNA is TGTGCCAGCAGTTTTTTTCCAGTAACCTACGAGCAGTACTTC.

Only a few counts were recorded for this clonotype. The gene calls are TRBV28 and TRBJ1-1; D not certain. V lost 6 bases and J 0 bases, leaving 20 bases between the germline ends. This CDR3 has 17 amino acids. The V gene's germline CDR1 is MDHEN and CDR2 SYDVKM. The CDR3 nucleotides are TGTGCCAGCAGCCCCATCGTTGCCACAGATTTGAACACTGAAGCTTTCTTT. Protein sequence: CASSPIVATDLNTEAFF.

The chain has TRBV12-5 and TRBJ2-5, with TRBD1 identical over 7 bases. Germline lookup yields CDR1 LGHNT and CDR2 FRNRAP. Trimming took 6 bases from V and 0 from J; bases not matched to a gene: 19. The CDR3 runs 19 residues. This CDR3 is CASGTIQGTTRADQETQYF. CDR3 bases: TGTGCTAGTGGCACGATACAGGGGACCACGAGGGCCGACCAAGAGACCCAGTACTTC.

This clonotype was detected ten times or more. The V gene is TRBV7-3, the J gene TRBJ2-3; 12 nucleotides agree with TRBD1. This CDR3 contains 16 residues. CDR1 SGHTA and CDR2 FQGTGA come from the germline V gene. Trimming cost V 6 bases and J 2 bases; bases outside gene matches: 6. This chain's CDR3 is CASSLGQGASTDTQYF. DNA of the CDR3: TGTGCCAGCAGTCTGGGACAGGGGGCTTCCACAGATACGCAGTATTTT.

This clonotype was seen a handful of times. The rearrangement links TRBV9 to TRBJ2-7; D possibly corresponds to TRBD2 (6 bases). The CDR3 has 14 residues. Germline V gives CDR1 SGDLS, CDR2 YYNGEE. V was cut by 2 bases and J by 0 bases, with 9 bases left in between. The CDR3 reads CASSVGTLSYEQYF. The CDR3 DNA is TGTGCCAGCAGCGTGGGGACTCTCTCCTACGAGCAGTACTTC.

Ten or more counts support this clonotype. The rearrangement links TRBV11-3 to TRBJ1-1, with D possibly being TRBD1 (6 bases). Trimming took off 5 bases at V and 7 bases at J, with 14 bases between the two ends. Per the germline V gene, CDR1 is SGHNT and CDR2 is YENEEA. The CDR3 covers 13 residues. CDR3 residues: CASSEQGDNEAFF. The CDR3 DNA is TGTGCCAGCAGCGAACAGGGTGATAATGAAGCTTTCTTT.

The table lists this clonotype with many counts. The chain uses TRBV7-8 and TRBJ2-7; no firm D call. This CDR3 region has 13 residues. Per the germline V gene, CDR1 is SGHVS and CDR2 is FQNEAQ. V lost 1 base and J lost 3, with 7 bases in between. The CDR3 nucleotides read TGTGCCAGCAGCTTAGAAGTCCTCTACGAGCAGTACTTC. As protein: CASSLEVLYEQYF.

This clonotype appeared a few times. The rearrangement uses TRBV6-5 and TRBJ1-6; no firm D call. CDR3 length: 15 amino acids. From germline, CDR1 is MNHEY and CDR2 SVGAGI. V lost 4 bases and J lost 7, with 14 bases in between. In DNA form, the CDR3 reads TGTGCCAGCAGTTCAGAAATCTACGGGAATTCACCCCTCCACTTT. Translating gives CASSSEIYGNSPLHF.

This clonotype was recorded many times. The genes are TRBV5-1 and TRBJ2-1; 10 positions match TRBD2. The germline V gene encodes CDR1 SGHRS and CDR2 YFSETQ. The CDR3 extends over 14 amino acids. V dropped 3 bases and J dropped 4; count of bases not matched to a gene: 1. The DNA of the CDR3 is TGCGCCAGCAGCTCAGCGGGGGGGTACAATGAGCAGTTCTTC. Its translation is CASSSAGGYNEQFF.

The chain joins TRBV13 to TRBJ2-7; D possibly corresponds to TRBD1 (6 bases). Germline CDR1 is PRHDT and CDR2 is FYEKMQ (reference sequence). Between the trimmed V and J ends, which lost 3 bases and 4 bases, there was a span of 10 bases. This CDR3 is 13 amino acids long. CDR3 sequence (DNA): TGTGCCAGCAGCTTCAGGGGTGAGTACGAGCAGTACTTC. Translated, it gives CASSFRGEYEQYF.